This T cell receptor (beta chain) was sequenced in a study of CD8 T cells in ankylosing spondylitis. This clonotype has a count of ten or more. Its antigen remains unidentified. Findings and limits, study-wide: Disease-linked clones were CD8+ and relatively rare in peripheral blood. Earlier literature documents some of the motif variants in reactive arthritis synovial fluid and blood. Made up of eight highly homologous variants, a TCR beta motif appeared characteristic of ankylosing spondylitis blood.

Making the TCR beta libraries involved quantitative 5'-RACE with molecular barcodes. TCRdb redid the calling of the 5' RACE reads with MiXCR, one entry per CDR3 protein. The sample holds about 130,000 distinct CDR3 sequences, approximately 9.7% seen once. The TCR comes from a male donor with ankylosing spondylitis or in good health (not recorded which). The sequencing sample was made of blood, either unsorted or a sorted T cell fraction (not recorded which).

The CDR3 protein is CASSSQAGEADTQYF. CDR3 bases: TGTGCCAGCAGTTCCCAAGCGGGAGAAGCAGATACGCAGTATTTT. This chain links TRBV2 with TRBJ2-3, with 8 bases aligning to TRBD2. The CDR3 totals 15 residues. J was trimmed by 4 bases and V by 5 bases; bases with no gene match: 8. Germline CDR1 is SNHLY and CDR2 is FYNNEI.